This T cell receptor (beta chain) originates from a study of blood T cell repertoires in COVID-19. Study background: The analysed material was cDNA or gDNA that came from T cells, B-cell-depleted T cells, or PBMCs.

Authors' methods: For nucleated cells, counts were estimated from reference gene primer amplification. Some clones are missing from TCRdb's copy, which holds only in-frame ones; the method was immunoSEQ multiplex PCR. The DNA gave D and trimming, while V, J and clone size come from that table. This repertoire shows more than 85,000 clones, 70% to 90% found once; its top ten account for 3%. Looked up from germline, CDR1 is SGHTA and CDR2 is FQGNSA. V lost 3 bases, J lost 9 bases, and 6 bases stayed unmatched. The length of the CDR3 is 14 residues. Sequencing was carried out using peripheral blood. The TCR sequence derives from a man aged 50 or older with active or convalescent COVID-19. The gene calls are TRBV7-2 and TRBJ2-1; 9 bases are a match to TRBD1. CDR3 loop: CASSLGQGGGEQFF. The DNA for the CDR3 is TGTGCCAGCAGCTTGGGACAGGGTGGGGGTGAGCAGTTCTTC.